A selection of T cell receptor beta chains follows, all from one sample in a study of shared clonotypes between healthy human individuals. Some clones are missing from TCRdb's copy, which holds only in-frame ones; the method was immunoSEQ multiplex PCR. The table has more than 1,200,000 clones, approximately 98.5% seen once. The specimen was naive CD4+ T cells sorted from blood. The source is a man aged 30-40 years in good health. CDR3s include the opening cysteine and the closing phenylalanine or tryptophan. The D gene is left open where the match is weak. A clone size is listed for some rows: how often the clone was seen (once, few, many), or a class if it is expanded.

d_call	cdr3_length	clone_size	v_call	j_call	cdr3_aa	cdr3_nt
TRBD2	15	-	TRBV7-3	TRBJ2-3	CASSSLAGDLDTQYF	TGTGCCAGCAGCTCCTTAGCGGGAGATCTAGATACGCAGTATTTT
-	15	-	TRBV9	TRBJ2-1	CASSVEGDRYNEQFF	TGTGCCAGCAGCGTAGAAGGGGACCGCTACAATGAGCAGTTCTTC
TRBD1	14	-	TRBV6-5	TRBJ1-4	CASSYGQDNEKLFF	TGTGCCAGCAGCTACGGACAGGACAATGAAAAACTGTTTTTT
-	12	-	TRBV28	TRBJ1-3	CASRRGENTIYF	TGTGCCAGCAGACGAGGGGAGAACACCATATATTTT
TRBD2	16	-	TRBV4-1	TRBJ2-1	CASSQEGLAAFNEQFF	TGCGCCAGCAGCCAAGAAGGACTAGCGGCTTTCAATGAGCAGTTCTTC
-	16	-	TRBV21-1	TRBJ2-5	CASSKGKAGAKETQYF	TGTGCCAGCAGCAAAGGAAAAGCGGGGGCTAAAGAGACCCAGTACTTC
-	14	-	TRBV7-8	TRBJ2-7	CASSLLVSGGEQYF	TGTGCCAGCAGCTTACTTGTATCCGGGGGCGAGCAGTACTTC
TRBD1	13	-	TRBV9	TRBJ2-7	CASSTDRGDEQYF	TGTGCCAGCAGTACCGACAGGGGCGACGAGCAGTACTTC
TRBD1	14	-	TRBV4-1	TRBJ1-4	CASSQRQGDEKLFF	TGCGCCAGCAGCCAGAGACAGGGGGATGAAAAACTGTTTTTT
-	14	-	TRBV19	TRBJ2-1	CASSTRLWGVEQFF	TGTGCCAGTAGTACCCGATTGTGGGGAGTTGAGCAGTTCTTC
-	13	-	TRBV7-2	TRBJ2-7	CASSLAGVYEQYF	TGTGCCAGCAGCTTAGCGGGAGTCTACGAGCAGTACTTC
TRBD2	17	-	TRBV5-8	TRBJ2-3	CASSLGIAGRGTDTQYF	TGTGCCAGCAGCTTGGGGATAGCGGGGCGGGGCACAGATACGCAGTATTTT
-	12	-	TRBV9	TRBJ2-3	CASSVGAQAQYF	TGTGCCAGCAGCGTAGGGGCTCAAGCGCAGTATTTT
-	11	-	TRBV20-1	TRBJ1-4	CSASPQEKLFF	TGCAGTGCTAGCCCCCAGGAAAAACTGTTTTTT
-	16	-	TRBV4-1	TRBJ1-2	CASSQDSGGVPYGYTF	TGCGCCAGCAGCCAAGATTCTGGCGGTGTCCCCTATGGCTACACCTTC
-	13	-	TRBV2	TRBJ2-5	CASNVEAQETQYF	TGTGCCAGCAACGTAGAGGCACAAGAGACCCAGTACTTC
-	14	-	TRBV18	TRBJ1-2	CASSTGSVAYGYTF	TGTGCCAGCTCAACAGGGAGTGTTGCGTATGGCTACACCTTC
-	16	once	TRBV6-1	TRBJ1-5	CASSETDHYSNQPQHF	TGTGCCAGCAGTGAAACAGATCATTATAGCAATCAGCCCCAGCATTTT
-	13	-	TRBV10-3	TRBJ1-3	CAISEGTGNTIYF	TGTGCCATCAGTGAGGGAACTGGAAACACCATATATTTT
-	14	-	TRBV28	TRBJ2-1	CASSLGPVINEQFF	TGTGCCAGCAGTTTAGGGCCGGTTATCAATGAGCAGTTCTTC
-	13	-	TRBV6-5	TRBJ1-1	CASSYQGNTEAFF	TGTGCCAGCAGTTACCAGGGCAACACTGAAGCTTTCTTT
TRBD1	15	-	TRBV28	TRBJ2-5	CASSAAGTAQETQYF	TGTGCCAGCAGTGCGGCCGGGACAGCACAAGAGACCCAGTACTTC